The 6 T cell receptor beta chains reported below all come from one sample, sequenced in a study of long-term antiretroviral therapy in people with HIV. Survey level was the resolution at which the v3.0 immunoSEQ assay ran. TCRdb's table, derived via immunoSEQ multiplex PCR, lists solely in-frame clones and lacks some. In the table there are tens of thousands of clones, about 89% of which are singletons. Sequences were derived from unsorted PBMCs, sampled 0.1 years before starting antiretroviral therapy. Source of these receptors: a woman between 45 and 60 years old with HIV.

The chain has TRBV5-4 and TRBJ2-7; no firm D call. Germline CDR1 and CDR2: SGHNT and YYREEE (reference sequence). The length of the CDR3 is 11 residues. V lost 0 bases to trimming and J lost 6 bases, with 4 bases between them. The CDR3 nucleotides read TGTGCCAGCAGCTTGGAACGCGAGCAGTACTTC. It specifies CASSLEREQYF.

The V and J genes are TRBV5-1 and TRBJ2-7; D not resolved. The ends were cut back, 4 bases at V and 3 bases at J, with 14 bases in the middle. Per the germline V gene, CDR1 is SGHRS and CDR2 is YFSETQ. This CDR3 is built from 14 residues. The DNA of the CDR3 is TGCGCCAGCAGCCCCCTTCCCTCAGTCTACGAGCAGTACTTC. It encodes CASSPLPSVYEQYF.

The chain has TRBV7-2 and TRBJ2-7, with D unclear. This CDR3 has 16 amino acids. Trimming stripped 3 bases from V and 2 bases from J, with 17 bases between. The germline gives CDR1 SGHTA, CDR2 FQGNSA. In nucleotides, the CDR3 is TGTGCCAGCAGCTTCACCCGCGGCCCAGGACCCTACGAGCAGTACTTC. Translation gives CASSFTRGPGPYEQYF.

This clone was counted a single time. V usage is TRBV14 and J usage is TRBJ1-3; D perhaps matches TRBD1 (6 bases). The length of the CDR3 is 18 residues. Trimming left V 4 bases short and J 3 bases short, with 22 bases between. Germline-derived CDR1 and CDR2 are SGHDN and FVKESK. DNA for the CDR3: TGTGCCAGCAGCCGATCCCATCCCGCGGGGGCGCGTGGAAACACCATATATTTT. Protein sequence: CASSRSHPAGARGNTIYF.

J is TRBJ1-1 and V is TRBV6-5, with TRBD1 identical over 7 bases. Germline CDR1 and CDR2: MNHEY and SVGAGI. The CDR3 consists of 14 residues. V shed 4 bases and J 1 base; nucleotides not matched to a gene: 3. Here the CDR3 reads CASSSGTANTEAFF. CDR3 bases: TGTGCCAGCAGTTCCGGGACAGCGAACACTGAAGCTTTCTTT.

This clone was detected only once. The chain recombines TRBV5-6 with TRBJ2-7, with 8 bases fitting TRBD1. Germline V gene sequence: CDR1 SGHDT, CDR2 YYEEEE. The CDR3 is made up of 14 amino acids. Trimming removed 4 bases from V and 3 bases from J; junction bases left unmatched: 6. CDR3 DNA sequence: TGTGCCAGCAGCCCTACCGGACAGGGCTACGAGCAGTACTTC. Translation: CASSPTGQGYEQYF.